The 14 T cell receptor beta chains presented below share a single source sample, sequenced in a study of patients and donors after allogeneic stem cell transplantation. MiXCR, run by TCRdb on the RT-PCR reads, gives a single entry per CDR3 protein. The data hold roughly 960,000 distinct CDR3 sequences, with approximately 19% observed a single time. The specimen sequenced was blood, either unsorted or a sorted T cell fraction (not recorded which). The receptor source for this set is a human donor who was either an allogeneic HSCT recipient or a stem cell or donor lymphocyte infusion donor (not recorded which). It is not recorded whose cells these are; they may come from a transplant donor.

This clonotype has more than one count but fewer than ten. The chain employs TRBV2 and TRBJ2-1, with TRBD2 matching 12 bases. From germline, CDR1 is SNHLY and CDR2 FYNNEI. There are 18 residues in the CDR3. J gave up 1 base and V 6 bases, and 10 bases lay outside the gene matches. CDR3 region: CASRHGTSGLSSYNEQFF. The CDR3 nucleotides are TGTGCCAGCAGGCACGGGACTAGCGGGCTCTCGTCCTACAATGAGCAGTTCTTC.

This clonotype was seen a few times. The CDR3 sequence is CASSLEGTDYNEQFF. DNA for the CDR3: TGTGCCAGCAGCTTGGAAGGGACCGATTACAATGAGCAGTTCTTC. This chain links TRBV5-6 with TRBJ2-1, with D perhaps given as TRBD1 or TRBD2 (5 bases each). The CDR3 consists of 15 residues. CDR1 and CDR2 (germline): SGHDT, YYEEEE. Trimming took off 0 bases at V and 4 bases at J, with 11 bases between the two ends.

The chain uses TRBV5-1 and TRBJ2-5; maybe TRBD2 (5 bases). The CDR3 is 14 amino acids. Germline V CDR1 and CDR2: SGHRS, YFSETQ. V was shortened by 4 bases and J by 5 bases, with 15 bases between the two germline ends. CDR3 sequence reads: CASSAGPKQETQYF. CDR3 nucleotides: TGCGCCAGCAGCGCGGGTCCAAAGCAGGAGACCCAGTACTTC.

In DNA, the CDR3 is TGCGCCAGCAGCCAAAAAGGCGGGAATCAGCCCCAGCATTTT. Translating it yields CASSQKGGNQPQHF. The chain recombines TRBV4-1 with TRBJ1-5; D remains unclear. This CDR3 is 14 amino acids long. Looked up from germline, CDR1 is MGHRA and CDR2 is YSYEKL. The V gene lost 2 bases and the J gene lost 4 bases, with 9 bases spanning the gap.

This clonotype appeared a few times. V gene TRBV7-3 combines with J gene TRBJ2-5; the match to TRBD2 covers 8 bases. There are 16 residues in the CDR3. V lost 5 bases to trimming and J lost 4 bases; unmatched junction nucleotides: 12. In germline, CDR1 is SGHTA, CDR2 FQGTGA. In nucleotides, the CDR3 is TGTGCCAGCAGCAAAACCGGTGGGACTAGTGTAGAGACCCAGTACTTC. Translating it yields CASSKTGGTSVETQYF.

CDR3 sequence (DNA): TGTGCCACCAGCAGAGATCGGGTTGAAACAGCGCGATTAGTGTACCAAGAGACCCAGTACTTC. This encodes CATSRDRVETARLVYQETQYF. The gene calls are TRBV15 and TRBJ2-5; D is unresolved. CDR1 LNHNV and CDR2 YYDKDF come from the germline V gene (reference sequence). Trimming cost V 0 bases and J 0 bases, with 26 bases left between them. The CDR3 has 21 residues. Variable domain in full (rest from reference TRBV15 and TRBJ2-5): DAMVIQNPRYQVTQFGKPVTLSCSQTLNHNVMYWYQQKSSQAPKLLFHYYDKDFNNEADTPDNFQSRRPNTSFCFLDIRSPGLGDTAMYLCATSRDRVETARLVYQETQYFGPGTRLLVL.

V is TRBV29-1 and J is TRBJ2-7; 7 bases align to TRBD1. After removal of 6 bases from V and 4 bases from J, the junction contained 18 bases not matched to a gene. This CDR3 contains 16 residues. CDR1 and CDR2 from the germline V gene are SQVTM and ANQGSEA. CDR3 bases: TGCAGCGTAGTCCTTTTTCGACAGGGATGGGTATACGAGCAGTACTTC. Encoded protein: CSVVLFRQGWVYEQYF.

This chain joins TRBV12-3 or TRBV12-4 and TRBJ1-2, with D possibly TRBD1 on 6 matching bases. The V end was cut by 2 bases, the J end by 5 bases, with 15 bases between. This CDR3 has 15 residues. Here the CDR3 reads CASSLRRGAGYGYTF. In DNA form, the CDR3 reads TGTGCCAGCAGTTTACGACGGGGGGCGGGGTATGGCTACACCTTC.

The V and J genes are TRBV6-5 and TRBJ2-3; 14 bases align to TRBD2. The CDR3 covers 17 residues. From germline, CDR1 is MNHEY and CDR2 SVGAGI. V was clipped by 2 bases and J by 6 bases; unmatched bases: 7. The CDR3 region is CASSYLTSGRAFDTQYF. DNA of the CDR3: TGTGCCAGCAGTTACCTGACTAGCGGGAGGGCCTTTGATACGCAGTATTTT.

The table lists this clonotype with a few counts. The chain couples TRBV11-2 to TRBJ2-1, with 9 positions matching TRBD1. The CDR3 runs to 14 residues. Germline CDR1 SGHAT, CDR2 FQNNGV. J gave up 5 bases and V 7 bases, and 6 bases lay outside the gene matches. CDR3 sequence (DNA): TGTGCCAGCAAATGGGGACAGGGTCACAATGAGCAGTTCTTC. It yields the protein CASKWGQGHNEQFF. The full variable domain, in which reference TRBV11-2 and TRBJ2-1 provide the parts outside the CDR3, is EAGVAQSPRYKIIEKRQSVAFWCNPISGHATLYWYQQILGQGPKLLIQFQNNGVVDDSQLPKDRFSAERLKGVDSTLKIQPAKLEDSAVYLCASKWGQGHNEQFFGPGTRLTVL.

Notes on this clonotype: A much larger clone is a single base away; this may be a read error. The rearrangement uses TRBV7-2 and TRBJ1-6; TRBD1 aligns across 7 bases. CDR1 and CDR2 (germline): SGHTA, FQGNSA. CDR3 length equals 14 residues. With V trimmed by 5 bases and J by 7 bases, 5 bases remained unmatched. CDR3 in DNA: TGTGCCAGCAGCCCGACAGGGAAGAATTCACCCCTCCACTTT. Residues: CASSPTGKNSPLHF. Together with reference TRBV7-2 and TRBJ1-6, the CDR3 gives the full variable domain: GAGVSQSPSNKVTEKGKDVELRCDPISGHTALYWYRQSLGQGLEFLIYFQGNSAPDKSGLPSDRFSAERTGGSVSTLTIQRTQQEDSAVYLCASSPTGKNSPLHFGNGTRLTVT.

This clonotype was detected only a few times. This chain links TRBV4-1 with TRBJ2-3; D remains ambiguous. V lost 1 base, J lost 1 base, and 6 bases lay in between. Germline assignment: CDR1 MGHRA and CDR2 YSYEKL. The CDR3 extends over 14 amino acids. In nucleotides, the CDR3 is TGCGCCAGCAGCCAAGGGTATGGCACAGATACGCAGTATTTT. Encoded protein: CASSQGYGTDTQYF.

In its sample, this clonotype was seen a few times. The chain recombines TRBV6-1 with TRBJ1-6; possible D gene TRBD1, 6 bases. Germline V lookup: CDR1 MNHNS, CDR2 SASEGT. The CDR3 has 15 residues. Between the trimmed V and J ends, which lost 8 bases and 4 bases, there was a span of 15 bases. The CDR3 DNA reads as TGTGCCAGCGGGGGCAGGGTCGTTTATAATTCACCCCTCCACTTT. This gives the protein CASGGRVVYNSPLHF.

This clonotype was counted ten times or more. This chain uses TRBV12-3 or TRBV12-4 with TRBJ2-2; a weak D match, TRBD2 (6 bases). The CDR3 has 14 residues. V lost 3 bases, J lost 4 bases, and 9 bases lay in between. The DNA for the CDR3 is TGTGCCAGCAGTTTGAGGGACTTCACCGGGGAGCTGTTTTTT. Protein: CASSLRDFTGELFF.